This record looks at one TCR beta chain sequence and its context. Antigen unknown. Random hexamers were used to reverse transcribe an amount of 0.5 to 1 ug RNA. TCR beta CDR3 was amplified by immunoSEQ covering 54 Vbeta and 13 Jbeta. TCRdb independently ran MiXCR on the immunoSEQ multiplex PCR reads; one entry per CDR3 protein. This sample has about 150,000 distinct CDR3 sequences, with 95% to 96% found just once. The record originates from a study of CD8 T cells in Susac syndrome. Findings and caveats of the study: The study's TCR sequencing and HLA analysis covered a relatively small number of individuals, and the study acknowledged this.

The germline gives CDR1 SGHTA, CDR2 FQGNSA. The CDR3 runs to 17 residues. Deletions cut 2 bases from V and 0 bases from J, with 16 bases between. Sequencing of TCR beta was carried out in blood CD8+ and CD4+ T cells. The CD8+ and CD4+ T cells were negatively isolated, with the TEMRA cells enriched by FACS. Sequenced material: CD8+ T cells from PBMCs. The receptor's source is a human donor with multiple sclerosis. The chain has TRBV7-2 and TRBJ1-1; maybe TRBD1 (5 bases). The CDR3 here is CASSLRQGVPLNTEAFF. The CDR3 DNA is TGTGCCAGCAGCTTACGCCAGGGCGTACCATTGAACACTGAAGCTTTCTTT.